This T cell receptor beta chain was found in a study of radiation and T cells in renal cell carcinoma. Study at large: Nephrectomy followed 15 Gy stereotactic body radiation by 4 weeks.

Some clones are missing from TCRdb's copy, which holds only in-frame ones; the method was immunoSEQ multiplex PCR. Counted here are 100,000 to 150,000 clones, around nine tenths occurring once; the ten biggest clones make up approximately 5.8%. This clone was observed a single time. CDR3 length: 17 amino acids. CDR1 is SEHNR and CDR2 is FQNEAQ in the germline V gene (reference sequence). V was pared by 5 bases and J by 2 bases, with 16 bases between. Time point reported: blood 2 weeks post-SBRT. Treatment specified: 15 Gy SBRT to primary tumor, nephrectomy 4 weeks later. Radiation-treated patients gave blood at baseline, week 2 and week 4.

V and J are TRBV7-9 and TRBJ1-6; TRBD1 might be the D (6 bases). The sequencing here drew on blood, taken from a patient whose treatment included radiotherapy and nephrectomy. The clonotype comes from a woman in her sixties or seventies with renal cell carcinoma. CDR3 region: CASSLSTGNPYNSPLHF. DNA of the CDR3: TGTGCCAGCAGCCTCAGTACAGGGAACCCCTATAATTCACCCCTCCACTTT. Drawing the rest from reference TRBV7-9 and TRBJ1-6, the complete variable domain is DTGVSQNPRHKITKRGQNVTFRCDPISEHNRLYWYRQTLGQGPEFLTYFQNEAQLEKSRLLSDRFSAERPKGSFSTLEIQRTEQGDSAMYLCASSLSTGNPYNSPLHFGNGTRLTVT.